The source of this T cell receptor (beta chain) is a study of T cell repertoires in cytomegalovirus infection. Germline V lookup: CDR1 MNHEY, CDR2 SVGEGT. The CDR3 contains 14 residues. Losses at the gene ends were 8 bases for V and 6 bases for J; bases not matched to a gene: 8. This clonotype is a singleton in its sample. What it binds is not known. TCRdb re-analysed the reads in MiXCR, keeping a single row per CDR3 protein. The data contain approximately 310,000 distinct CDR3 sequences, 20% to 25% of them singletons. J is TRBJ2-1 and V is TRBV6-2 or TRBV6-3, with 9 bases that match TRBD2. Sample: cultured PBMCs, taken from culture after CMV antigen stimulation. This TCR was sampled from a human donor in good health (CMV status not recorded). Some clones in this sample may be carry-over from other donors' samples. CDR3 bases: TGTGCCAGCGGTAGGGGCGGGAGGGCCAATGAGCAGTTCTTC. Translating it yields CASGRGGRANEQFF.